This T cell receptor beta chain was identified during a study of immune evolution from preneoplasia to lung adenocarcinoma. With V trimmed by 5 bases and J by 7 bases, 13 bases remained unmatched. This CDR3 region has 15 residues. Germline V CDR1 and CDR2: SEHNR, FQNEAQ (reference sequence). Macro-dissection enriched premalignant or tumor cells before nucleic acid extraction. Only in-frame clones appear in the TCRdb table, and some are missing; sequencing was by immunoSEQ multiplex PCR. The sample includes more than 6,500 clones, approximately 78% seen only once; the top ten take about 10%. The chain has TRBV7-9 and TRBJ1-1; 7 nucleotides agree with TRBD1. The TCR comes from a donor at least 70 years old with lung adenocarcinoma. The sample comprised FFPE minimally invasive lung adenocarcinoma tissue. CDR3 loop: CASSTNRDSRGEAFF. In DNA, the CDR3 is TGTGCCAGCAGCACAAACCGGGACAGTCGAGGTGAAGCTTTCTTT.